This passage covers 11 T cell receptor beta chains from one sample sequenced in a study of CD8 T cells in Susac syndrome. Random hexamers were used to reverse transcribe about 0.5 to 1 ug of RNA. Using its own MiXCR run on the immunoSEQ multiplex PCR reads, TCRdb lists one record per CDR3 protein. The top ten hold 0.14% to 0.15% of the sample, which has roughly 150,000 distinct CDR3 sequences, about 95% seen once. The sequencing sample was made of CD8+ T cells from PBMCs. The receptor set was obtained from a human donor with multiple sclerosis.

The gene calls are TRBV29-1 and TRBJ2-7; 9 bases match TRBD1. Germline V gene lookup returns CDR1 SQVTM and CDR2 ANQGSEA. The CDR3 is made up of 12 amino acids. V shed 8 bases, J shed 4 bases, and the junction held 6 bases outside the gene matches. In nucleotides, the CDR3 is TGCAGCACGACCGGGACAGGGTACGAGCAGTACTTC. Amino acids: CSTTGTGYEQYF.

V and J are TRBV7-9 and TRBJ1-3, with a tentative D call TRBD1 (6 bases). There are 14 residues in the CDR3. V gave up 5 bases and J gave up 0 bases, with 8 bases separating them. Germline-derived CDR1 and CDR2 are SEHNR and FQNEAQ (reference sequence). The CDR3 loop is CASSEDSSGNTIYF. CDR3 DNA: TGTGCCAGCAGCGAGGACAGCTCTGGAAACACCATATATTTT.

V and J are TRBV7-3 and TRBJ1-6; maybe TRBD1 (5 bases). CDR3 length equals 17 residues. Germline V CDR1 and CDR2: SGHTA, FQGTGA. V lost 0 bases and J 2 bases, leaving 11 bases between the germline ends. CDR3: CASSLTAGRTYNSPLHF. CDR3 DNA: TGTGCCAGCAGCTTAACCGCAGGGAGGACCTATAATTCACCCCTCCACTTT. Drawing the rest from reference TRBV7-3 and TRBJ1-6, the complete variable domain is GAGVSQTPSNKVTEKGKYVELRCDPISGHTALYWYRQSLGQGPEFLIYFQGTGAADDSGLPNDRFFAVRPEGSVSTLKIQRTERGDSAVYLCASSLTAGRTYNSPLHFGNGTRLTVT.

The chain is built from TRBV7-9 and TRBJ2-7; 8 bases align to TRBD1. From germline, CDR1 is SEHNR and CDR2 FQNEAQ (reference sequence). Trimming cost V 3 bases and J 1 base; bases outside gene matches: 5. The CDR3 contains 15 residues. CDR3 amino acids: CASSFLTGESYEQYF. CDR3 coding DNA: TGTGCCAGCAGCTTTCTGACAGGGGAATCCTACGAGCAGTACTTC.

V is TRBV11-2 and J is TRBJ2-7; D is undetermined. The CDR3 contains 15 residues. V was trimmed by 1 base and J by 2 bases, leaving 12 bases between them. Germline values: CDR1 SGHAT, CDR2 FQNNGV. DNA of the CDR3: TGTGCCAGCAGCTTAGCCGTGGCACGCGCCTACGAGCAGTACTTC. This translates into CASSLAVARAYEQYF.

This sequence joins TRBV29-1 and TRBJ2-3, with 10 bases aligning to TRBD2. CDR1 and CDR2 (germline): SQVTM, ANQGSEA. The V gene end was trimmed by 4 bases and the J gene end by 6 bases; junction bases not matched to a gene: 7. This CDR3 comprises 14 residues. The CDR3 DNA is TGCAGCGTTGGGATAGCGGGGGGTTGGGATACGCAGTATTTT. Its protein product is CSVGIAGGWDTQYF.

This clonotype was detected once. The chain uses TRBV30 and TRBJ2-3; TRBD2 might be the D (5 bases). Germline V gene data show CDR1 as GTSNPN and CDR2 as SVGIG (reference sequence). This CDR3 comprises 16 residues. Trimming left V 0 bases short and J 4 bases short, with 17 bases between. CDR3 coding DNA: TGTGCCTGGAGTGTCGCTGAGGGAATCTGGGCAGATACGCAGTATTTT. It translates to CAWSVAEGIWADTQYF.

The chain is built from TRBV6-6 and TRBJ1-5, with D tentatively TRBD1 (5 bases). CDR1 and CDR2 (germline): MNHNY, SVGAGI (reference sequence). The CDR3 runs to 12 residues. Trimming left V 8 bases short and J 7 bases short, with 12 bases between. The CDR3 sequence: CASGLEGQPQHF. CDR3 in DNA: TGTGCCAGCGGCCTCGAGGGGCAGCCCCAGCATTTT.

The V and J genes are TRBV29-1 and TRBJ2-7; D gene uncertain. The CDR3 is 13 amino acids. From germline, CDR1 is SQVTM and CDR2 ANQGSEA. V was shortened by 0 bases and J by 4 bases, with 10 bases between the two germline ends. The CDR3: CSVEDPPRYEQYF. The CDR3, as DNA: TGCAGCGTTGAAGATCCCCCCCGATACGAGCAGTACTTC.

This chain connects TRBV30 to TRBJ1-6; the D gene is possibly TRBD1 (5 bases). The V and J ends lost 1 base and 8 bases respectively, with 12 bases between them. The germline V gene encodes CDR1 GTSNPN and CDR2 SVGIG (reference sequence). The CDR3 totals 14 residues. CDR3 DNA sequence: TGTGCCTGGAGTGCAATCAGGGAACATTCACCCCTCCACTTT. This encodes CAWSAIREHSPLHF.

This clonotype appeared a single time. The chain is built from TRBV20-1 and TRBJ2-7, with 7 bases fitting TRBD1. From germline, CDR1 is DFQATT and CDR2 SNEGSKA (reference sequence). The ends lost 5 bases at V and 5 bases at J; junction bases unmatched: 9. The CDR3 sequence is 13 residues long. The CDR3 spells CSASDLDRDEQYF. CDR3 in DNA: TGCAGTGCTTCCGACCTTGACAGGGACGAGCAGTACTTC.